Listed below are T cell receptor beta chains from one sample, sequenced in a study of blood T cell repertoires in COVID-19. The table came from immunoSEQ multiplex PCR; TCRdb's copy has only in-frame clones and leaves some out. The sample consists of 300,000 to 400,000 clones, around 86% of them appearing once. The specimen was PBMCs or T cells enriched from blood (not recorded which). The origin of the receptors is a woman aged 40 to 50 with acute COVID-19. Both conserved end residues are part of each CDR3. Each record gives: V gene, CDR3 protein.

v_gene: TRBV6-1
CDR3aa: CASSEFGTGGDYGYTF

v_gene: TRBV4-3
CDR3aa: CASSQRDRGEKLFF

v_gene: TRBV7-7
CDR3aa: CAGLRTPLHF

v_gene: TRBV6-1
CDR3aa: CASSDTGSSPLHF

v_gene: TRBV3-1/TRBV3-2
CDR3aa: CASSQDVPGSEAFF

v_gene: TRBV7-8
CDR3aa: CASSLAVGGRRVYEQYF

v_gene: TRBV6-2/TRBV6-3
CDR3aa: CASSYSISGRGQETQYF

v_gene: TRBV6-5
CDR3aa: CASSYSRVYSPLHF

v_gene: TRBV6-4
CDR3aa: CASRAGLNTEAFF

v_gene: TRBV5-1
CDR3aa: CASSLAGQRAYEQYF

v_gene: TRBV24-1
CDR3aa: CATSARANTYNEQFF

v_gene: TRBV7-9
CDR3aa: CASSFVDTQYF

v_gene: TRBV6-5
CDR3aa: CASSHRDSRGNTIYF

v_gene: TRBV7-9
CDR3aa: CASSPREGEGYTF

v_gene: TRBV7-2
CDR3aa: CASSPGQGHRSGNTIYF

v_gene: TRBV27
CDR3aa: CASSLLSGSYNSPLHF

v_gene: TRBV15
CDR3aa: CATKVGQEPGNTIYF

v_gene: TRBV2
CDR3aa: CASTEGTSGVYEQFF

v_gene: TRBV4-2
CDR3aa: CASSQDRTGVLAGELFF

v_gene: TRBV2
CDR3aa: CASSRLTGTGLIVSSYNEQFF

v_gene: TRBV5-1
CDR3aa: CASSTGQGLNTEAFF

v_gene: TRBV3-1/TRBV3-2
CDR3aa: CASSQDFPQGEQYF

v_gene: TRBV5-8
CDR3aa: CASSFRQGSSPLHF

v_gene: TRBV2
CDR3aa: CASRRLAGGPKDEQYF

v_gene: TRBV20-1
CDR3aa: CSAKQGAEAFF

v_gene: TRBV29-1
CDR3aa: CSVAEGGTEAFF